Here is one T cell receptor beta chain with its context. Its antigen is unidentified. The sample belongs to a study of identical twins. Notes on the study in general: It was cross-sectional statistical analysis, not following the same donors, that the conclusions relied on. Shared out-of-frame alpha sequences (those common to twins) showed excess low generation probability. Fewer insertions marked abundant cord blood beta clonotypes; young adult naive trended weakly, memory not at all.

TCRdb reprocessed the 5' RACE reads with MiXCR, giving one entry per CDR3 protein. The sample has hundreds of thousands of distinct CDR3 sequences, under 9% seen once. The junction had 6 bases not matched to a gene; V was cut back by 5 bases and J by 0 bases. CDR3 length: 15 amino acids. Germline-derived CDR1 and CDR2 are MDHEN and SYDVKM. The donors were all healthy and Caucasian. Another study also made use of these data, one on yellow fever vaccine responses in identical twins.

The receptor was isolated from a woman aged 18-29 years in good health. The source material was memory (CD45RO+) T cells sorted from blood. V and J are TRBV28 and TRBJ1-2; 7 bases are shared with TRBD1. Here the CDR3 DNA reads TGTGCCAGCAGTCTAACAGGGGACCCTAACTATGGCTACACCTTC. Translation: CASSLTGDPNYGYTF.